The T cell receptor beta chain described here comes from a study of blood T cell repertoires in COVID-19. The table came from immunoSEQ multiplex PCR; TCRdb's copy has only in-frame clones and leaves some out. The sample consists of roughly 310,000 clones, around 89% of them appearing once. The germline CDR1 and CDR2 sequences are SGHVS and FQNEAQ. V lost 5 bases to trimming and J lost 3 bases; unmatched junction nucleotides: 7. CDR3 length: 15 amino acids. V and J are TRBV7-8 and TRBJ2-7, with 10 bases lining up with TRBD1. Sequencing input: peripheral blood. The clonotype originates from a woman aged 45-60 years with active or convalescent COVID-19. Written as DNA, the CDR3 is TGTGCCAGCAGCCAACAAAGGACAGGGGGCTACGAGCAGTACTTC. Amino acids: CASSQQRTGGYEQYF.